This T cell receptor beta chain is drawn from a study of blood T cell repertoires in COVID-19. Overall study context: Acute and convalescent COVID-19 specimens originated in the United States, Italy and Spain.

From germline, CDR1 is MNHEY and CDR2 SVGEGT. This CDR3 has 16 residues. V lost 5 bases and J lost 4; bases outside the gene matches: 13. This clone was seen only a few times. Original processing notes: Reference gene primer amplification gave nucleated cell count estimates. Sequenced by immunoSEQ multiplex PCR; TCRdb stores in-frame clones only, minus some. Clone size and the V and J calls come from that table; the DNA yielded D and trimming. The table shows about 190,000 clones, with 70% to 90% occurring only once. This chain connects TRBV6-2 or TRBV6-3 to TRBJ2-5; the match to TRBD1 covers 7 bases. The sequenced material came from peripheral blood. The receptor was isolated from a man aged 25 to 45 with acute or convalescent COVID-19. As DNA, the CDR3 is TGTGCCAGCAGTAACCGGACAGGCCCGCGCGGAGAGACCCAGTACTTC. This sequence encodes CASSNRTGPRGETQYF.